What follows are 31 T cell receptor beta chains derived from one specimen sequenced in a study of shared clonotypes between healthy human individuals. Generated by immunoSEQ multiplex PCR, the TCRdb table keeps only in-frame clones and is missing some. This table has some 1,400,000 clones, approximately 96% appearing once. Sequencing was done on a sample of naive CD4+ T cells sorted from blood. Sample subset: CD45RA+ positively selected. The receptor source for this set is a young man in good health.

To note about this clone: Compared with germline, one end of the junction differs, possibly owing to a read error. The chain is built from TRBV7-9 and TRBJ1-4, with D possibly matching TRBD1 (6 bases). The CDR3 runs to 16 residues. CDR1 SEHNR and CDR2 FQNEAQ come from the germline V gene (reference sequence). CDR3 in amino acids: CAGRRGQTATNEKLFF. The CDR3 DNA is TGTGCCGGCAGACGTGGACAGACCGCAACTAATGAAAAACTGTTTTTT.

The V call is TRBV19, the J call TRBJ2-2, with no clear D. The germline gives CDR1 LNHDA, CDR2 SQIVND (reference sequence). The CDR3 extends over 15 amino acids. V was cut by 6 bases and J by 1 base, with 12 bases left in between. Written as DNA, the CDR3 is TGTGCCAGTAGCCTAGGATTACAGAACACCGGGGAGCTGTTTTTT. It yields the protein CASSLGLQNTGELFF.

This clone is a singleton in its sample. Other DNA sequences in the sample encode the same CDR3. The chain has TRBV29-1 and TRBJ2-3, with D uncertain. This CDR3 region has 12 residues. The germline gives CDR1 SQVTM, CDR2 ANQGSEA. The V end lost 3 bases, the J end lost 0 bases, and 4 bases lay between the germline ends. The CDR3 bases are TGCAGCGTTGAGGTTAGCACAGATACGCAGTATTTT. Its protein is CSVEVSTDTQYF.

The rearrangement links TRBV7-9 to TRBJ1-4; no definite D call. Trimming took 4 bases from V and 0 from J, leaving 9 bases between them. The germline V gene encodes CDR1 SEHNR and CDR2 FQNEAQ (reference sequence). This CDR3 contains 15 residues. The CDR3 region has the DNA TGTGCCAGCAGCTCAACGGGTTCAACTAATGAAAAACTGTTTTTT. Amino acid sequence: CASSSTGSTNEKLFF.

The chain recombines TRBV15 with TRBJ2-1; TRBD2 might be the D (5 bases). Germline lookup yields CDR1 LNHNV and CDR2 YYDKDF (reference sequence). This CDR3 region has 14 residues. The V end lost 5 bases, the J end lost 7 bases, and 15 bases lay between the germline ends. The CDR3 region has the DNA TGTGCCACCAGCGTCTCCCGCGGGTGGAATGAGCAGTTCTTC. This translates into CATSVSRGWNEQFF.

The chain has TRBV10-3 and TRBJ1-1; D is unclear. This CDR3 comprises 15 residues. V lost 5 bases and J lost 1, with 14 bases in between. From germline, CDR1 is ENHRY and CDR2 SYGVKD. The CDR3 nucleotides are TGTGCCATCAGTAAGAGTCGGCAGGAGAACACTGAAGCTTTCTTT. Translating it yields CAISKSRQENTEAFF.

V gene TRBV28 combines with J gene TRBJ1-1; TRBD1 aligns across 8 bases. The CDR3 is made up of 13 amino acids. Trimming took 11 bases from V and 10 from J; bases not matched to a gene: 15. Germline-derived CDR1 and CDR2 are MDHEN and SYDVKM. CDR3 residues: CAGGQEAGGAAFF. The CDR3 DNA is TGTGCCGGCGGACAAGAAGCAGGGGGCGCAGCTTTCTTT. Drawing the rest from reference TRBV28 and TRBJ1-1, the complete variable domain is DVKVTQSSRYLVKRTGEKVFLECVQDMDHENMFWYRQDPGLGLRLIYFSYDVKMKEKGDIPEGYSVSREKKERFSLILESASTNQTSMYLCAGGQEAGGAAFFGQGTRLTVV.

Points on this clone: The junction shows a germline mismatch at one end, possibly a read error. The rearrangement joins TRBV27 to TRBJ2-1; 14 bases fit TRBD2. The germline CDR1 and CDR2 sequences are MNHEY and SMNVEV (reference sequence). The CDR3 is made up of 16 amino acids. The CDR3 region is CATSKTSGRANNEQFF. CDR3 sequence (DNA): TGTGCCACCAGTAAGACTAGCGGGAGGGCAAACAATGAGCAGTTCTTC.

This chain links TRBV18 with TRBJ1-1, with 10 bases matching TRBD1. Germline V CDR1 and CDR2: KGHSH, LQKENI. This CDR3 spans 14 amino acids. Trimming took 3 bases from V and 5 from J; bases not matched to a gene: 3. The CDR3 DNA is TGTGCCAGCTCACCGGGACAGGGGAGAACTGAAGCTTTCTTT. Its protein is CASSPGQGRTEAFF.

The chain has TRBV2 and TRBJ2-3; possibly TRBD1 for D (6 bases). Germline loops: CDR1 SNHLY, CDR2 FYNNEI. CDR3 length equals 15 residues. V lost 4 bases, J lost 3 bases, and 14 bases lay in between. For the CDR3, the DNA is TGTGCCAGCAGTGCCTACAGGGCTAGGACAGATACGCAGTATTTT. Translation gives CASSAYRARTDTQYF.

CDR3: CASGDEQYF. In DNA, the CDR3 is TGTGCCAGCGGGGACGAGCAGTACTTC. The chain carries TRBV7-2 and TRBJ2-7; D is unresolved. V was pared by 8 bases and J by 5 bases, with 4 bases between. Germline lookup yields CDR1 SGHTA and CDR2 FQGNSA. The CDR3 totals 9 residues.

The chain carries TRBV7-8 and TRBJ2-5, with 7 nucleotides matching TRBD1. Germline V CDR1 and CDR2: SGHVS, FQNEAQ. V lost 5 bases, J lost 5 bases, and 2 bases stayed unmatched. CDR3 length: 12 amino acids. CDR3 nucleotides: TGTGCCAGCAGCGCCAGGGGGGAGACCCAGTACTTC. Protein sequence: CASSARGETQYF. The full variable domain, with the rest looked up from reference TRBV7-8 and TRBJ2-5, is GAGVSQSPRYKVAKRGQDVALRCDPISGHVSLFWYQQALGQGPEFLTYFQNEAQLDKSGLPSDRFFAERPEGSVSTLKIQRTQQEDSAVYLCASSARGETQYFGPGTRLLVL.

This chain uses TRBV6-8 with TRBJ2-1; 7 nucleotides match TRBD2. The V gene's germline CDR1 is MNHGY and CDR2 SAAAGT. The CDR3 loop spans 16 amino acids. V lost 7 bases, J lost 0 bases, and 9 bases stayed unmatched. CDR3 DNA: TGTGCCAGCATCTGTCGGGACTACTGCTCCTACAATGAGCAGTTCTTC. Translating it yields CASICRDYCSYNEQFF.

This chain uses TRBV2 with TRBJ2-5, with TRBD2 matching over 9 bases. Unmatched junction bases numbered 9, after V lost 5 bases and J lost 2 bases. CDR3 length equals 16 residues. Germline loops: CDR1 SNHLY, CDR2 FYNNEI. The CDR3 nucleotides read TGTGCCAGCAGTAGCCGGGGGACTAGCTCACAAGAGACCCAGTACTTC. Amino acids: CASSSRGTSSQETQYF.

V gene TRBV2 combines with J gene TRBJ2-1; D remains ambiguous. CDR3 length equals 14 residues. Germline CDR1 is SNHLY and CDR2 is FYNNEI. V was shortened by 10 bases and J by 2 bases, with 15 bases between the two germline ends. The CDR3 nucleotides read TGTGCCAACCGCCCGACAAACACCTACAATGAGCAGTTCTTC. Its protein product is CANRPTNTYNEQFF.

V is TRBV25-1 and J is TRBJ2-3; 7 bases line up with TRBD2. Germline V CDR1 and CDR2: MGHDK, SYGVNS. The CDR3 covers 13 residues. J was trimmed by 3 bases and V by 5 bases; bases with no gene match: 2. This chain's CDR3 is CASSRRETDTQYF. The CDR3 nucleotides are TGTGCCAGCAGTCGGCGGGAGACAGATACGCAGTATTTT.

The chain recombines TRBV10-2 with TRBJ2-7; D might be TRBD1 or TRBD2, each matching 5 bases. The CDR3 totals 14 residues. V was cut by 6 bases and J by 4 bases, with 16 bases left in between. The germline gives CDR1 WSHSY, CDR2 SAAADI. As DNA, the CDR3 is TGCGCCAGCAGGCGGACACTAGTAGCATACGAGCAGTACTTC. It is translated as CASRRTLVAYEQYF.

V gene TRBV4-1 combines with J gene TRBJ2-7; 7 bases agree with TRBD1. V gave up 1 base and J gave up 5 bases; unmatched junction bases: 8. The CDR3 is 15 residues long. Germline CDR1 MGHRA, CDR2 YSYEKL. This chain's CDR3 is CASSQVGLGGHEQYF. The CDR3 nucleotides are TGCGCCAGCAGCCAAGTAGGTTTAGGGGGCCACGAGCAGTACTTC.

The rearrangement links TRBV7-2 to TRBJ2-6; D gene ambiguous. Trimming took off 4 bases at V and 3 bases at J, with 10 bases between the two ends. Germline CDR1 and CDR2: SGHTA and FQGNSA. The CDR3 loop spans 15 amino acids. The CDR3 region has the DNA TGTGCCAGCAGCTCCGTGAAGGGTGGGGCCAACGTCCTGACTTTC. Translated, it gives CASSSVKGGANVLTF.

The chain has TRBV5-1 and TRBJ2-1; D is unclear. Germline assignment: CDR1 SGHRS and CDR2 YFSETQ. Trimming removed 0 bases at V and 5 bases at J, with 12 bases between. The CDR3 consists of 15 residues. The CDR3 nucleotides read TGCGCCAGCAGCTTGGGCGTAGCCTTCCACAATGAGCAGTTCTTC. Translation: CASSLGVAFHNEQFF.

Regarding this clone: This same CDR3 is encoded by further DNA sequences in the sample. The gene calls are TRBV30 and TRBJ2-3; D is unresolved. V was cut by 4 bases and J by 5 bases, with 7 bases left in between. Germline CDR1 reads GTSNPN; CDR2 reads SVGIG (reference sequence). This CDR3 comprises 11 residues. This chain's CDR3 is CAWTSLDTQYF. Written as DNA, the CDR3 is TGTGCCTGGACTAGTTTAGATACGCAGTATTTT.

The CDR3 loop is CASSSYRGGQETQYF. In nucleotides, the CDR3 is TGTGCCAGCAGCTCCTACAGGGGGGGCCAAGAGACCCAGTACTTC. The rearrangement joins TRBV9 to TRBJ2-5, with D possibly TRBD1 on 8 matching bases. The CDR3 is 15 residues long. V was trimmed by 4 bases and J by 1 base, leaving 14 bases between them. CDR1 is SGDLS, CDR2 YYNGEE, per germline.

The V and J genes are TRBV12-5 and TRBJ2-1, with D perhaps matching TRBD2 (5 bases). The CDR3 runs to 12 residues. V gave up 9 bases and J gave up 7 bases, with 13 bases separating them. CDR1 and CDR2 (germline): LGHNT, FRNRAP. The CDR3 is CASSKRRNEQFF. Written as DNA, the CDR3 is TGTGCTAGCTCCAAGCGGAGGAATGAGCAGTTCTTC.

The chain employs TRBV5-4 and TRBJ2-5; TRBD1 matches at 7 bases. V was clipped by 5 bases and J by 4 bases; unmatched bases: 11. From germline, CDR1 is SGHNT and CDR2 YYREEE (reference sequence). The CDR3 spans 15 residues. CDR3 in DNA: TGTGCCAGCAGACGAGAAGGGGGCGGGCGAGAGACCCAGTACTTC. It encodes CASRREGGGRETQYF.

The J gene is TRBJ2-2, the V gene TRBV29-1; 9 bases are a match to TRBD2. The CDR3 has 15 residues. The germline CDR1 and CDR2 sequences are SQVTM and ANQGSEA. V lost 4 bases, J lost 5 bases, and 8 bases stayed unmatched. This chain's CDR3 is CSVVAGGPRTGELFF. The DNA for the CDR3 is TGCAGCGTTGTGGCGGGAGGGCCAAGGACCGGGGAGCTGTTTTTT.

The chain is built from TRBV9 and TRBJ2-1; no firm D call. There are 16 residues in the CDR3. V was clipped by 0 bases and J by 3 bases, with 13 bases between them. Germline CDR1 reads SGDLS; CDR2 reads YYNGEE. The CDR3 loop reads CASSVVAEPFYNEQFF. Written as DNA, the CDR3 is TGTGCCAGCAGCGTAGTGGCAGAGCCGTTCTACAATGAGCAGTTCTTC.

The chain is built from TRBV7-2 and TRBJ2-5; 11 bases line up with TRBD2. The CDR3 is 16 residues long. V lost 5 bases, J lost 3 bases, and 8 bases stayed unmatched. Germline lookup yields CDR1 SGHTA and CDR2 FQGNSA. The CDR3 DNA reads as TGTGCCAGCAGCCATCGGACTAGCGGGTCCAAAGAGACCCAGTACTTC. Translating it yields CASSHRTSGSKETQYF. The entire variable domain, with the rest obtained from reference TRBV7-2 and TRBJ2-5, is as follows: GAGVSQSPSNKVTEKGKDVELRCDPISGHTALYWYRQSLGQGLEFLIYFQGNSAPDKSGLPSDRFSAERTGGSVSTLTIQRTQQEDSAVYLCASSHRTSGSKETQYFGPGTRLLVL.

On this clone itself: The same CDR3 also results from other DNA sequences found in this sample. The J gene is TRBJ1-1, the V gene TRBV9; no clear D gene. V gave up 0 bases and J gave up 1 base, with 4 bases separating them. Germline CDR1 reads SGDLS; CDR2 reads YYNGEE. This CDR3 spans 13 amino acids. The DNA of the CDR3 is TGTGCCAGCAGCGTAGGAGCGAACACTGAAGCTTTCTTT. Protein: CASSVGANTEAFF.

The CDR3 nucleotides read TGTGCCAGCAGTCGAACAGGGGGGAATACGCAGTATTTT. Translated: CASSRTGGNTQYF. V is TRBV6-5 and J is TRBJ2-3, with 8 bases identical to TRBD1. Trimming at V came to 5 bases and at J to 7 bases, leaving 5 bases not matched to a gene. This CDR3 has 13 residues. CDR1 is MNHEY and CDR2 is SVGAGI in the germline V gene.

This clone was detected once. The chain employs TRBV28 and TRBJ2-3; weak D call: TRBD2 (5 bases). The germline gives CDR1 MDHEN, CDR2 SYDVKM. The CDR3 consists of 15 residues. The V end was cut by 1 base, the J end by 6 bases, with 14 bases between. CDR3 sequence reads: CASSLFRGPADTQYF. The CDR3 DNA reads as TGTGCCAGCAGTTTATTTCGGGGTCCGGCCGATACGCAGTATTTT.

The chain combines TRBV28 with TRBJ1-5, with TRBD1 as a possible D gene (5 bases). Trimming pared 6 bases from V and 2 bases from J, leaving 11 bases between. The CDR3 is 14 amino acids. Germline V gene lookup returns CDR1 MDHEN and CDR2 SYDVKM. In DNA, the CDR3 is TGTGCCAGCAGCGTCGGGGGGGGCAATCAGCCCCAGCATTTT. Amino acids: CASSVGGGNQPQHF.